The next 3 T cell receptor beta chains were all read from a single sample in a study of T cell changes during pregnancy in multiple sclerosis. Profiled with immunoSEQ multiplex PCR; TCRdb holds only in-frame clones, not every one. The data show 90,000 to 95,000 clones, about 94% seen once. The specimen was peripheral blood, collected in the third trimester of pregnancy. These receptors were taken from a female donor with multiple sclerosis, enrolled in a pregnancy study.

The chain couples TRBV5-1 to TRBJ2-3; D is possibly TRBD2 (5 bases). The V end was cut by 0 bases, the J end by 3 bases, with 11 bases between. This CDR3 comprises 15 residues. CDR1 SGHRS and CDR2 YFSETQ come from the germline V gene. CDR3 protein: CASSLDEGGTDTQYF. The CDR3 nucleotides read TGCGCCAGCAGCTTGGACGAGGGCGGAACAGATACGCAGTATTTT. The full variable domain, rest sourced from reference TRBV5-1 and TRBJ2-3, is KAGVTQTPRYLIKTRGQQVTLSCSPISGHRSVSWYQQTPGQGLQFLFEYFSETQRNKGNFPGRFSGRQFSNSRSEMNVSTLELGDSALYLCASSLDEGGTDTQYFGPGTRLTVL.

The rearrangement links TRBV4-1 to TRBJ2-1, with TRBD1 matching 10 bases. The germline V gene encodes CDR1 MGHRA and CDR2 YSYEKL. The CDR3 covers 15 residues. Unmatched junction bases numbered 9, after V lost 4 bases and J lost 9 bases. The CDR3, as DNA: TGCGCCAGCAGCCCGCCCGGACAGGGGGACATTGAGCAGTTCTTC. Its protein is CASSPPGQGDIEQFF.

CDR3 region: CASSSGTTLGYGYTF. The CDR3 coding sequence is TGCGCCAGCAGCTCAGGGACAACTCTTGGATATGGCTACACCTTC. The chain uses TRBV5-1 and TRBJ1-2; weak D call: TRBD1 (6 bases). The CDR3 spans 15 residues. CDR1 SGHRS and CDR2 YFSETQ come from the germline V gene. Deletions cut 3 bases from V and 5 bases from J, with 17 bases between.